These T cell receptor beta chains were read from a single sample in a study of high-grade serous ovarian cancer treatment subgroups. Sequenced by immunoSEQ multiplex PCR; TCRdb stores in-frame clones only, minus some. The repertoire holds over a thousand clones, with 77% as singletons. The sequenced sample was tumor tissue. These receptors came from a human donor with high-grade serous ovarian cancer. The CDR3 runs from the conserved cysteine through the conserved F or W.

CDR3: CASSEDRVETQYF
J: TRBJ2-5
V: TRBV6-1

CDR3: CASSPFRGEVTQPQYF
J: TRBJ2-5
V: TRBV7-3

CDR3: CASSLGFPILQYF
J: TRBJ2-4
V: TRBV13

CDR3: CASPNEQFF
J: TRBJ2-1
V: TRBV7-2

CDR3: CASSIGPTYEQYF
J: TRBJ2-7
V: TRBV19

CDR3: CASSSYGRVEQYF
J: TRBJ2-7
V: TRBV7-3

CDR3: CASQPDRDSDEQYF
J: TRBJ2-7
V: TRBV7-6

CDR3: CASSFRTGRVEKLFF
J: TRBJ1-4
V: TRBV4-2

CDR3: CSVFSPGLYNEQFF
J: TRBJ2-1
V: TRBV29-1

CDR3: CASSLGFGQGPGGQYF
J: TRBJ2-7
V: TRBV7-9

CDR3: CASSYGPYEQYF
J: TRBJ2-7
V: TRBV25-1

CDR3: CASSTTEIKGYTF
J: TRBJ1-2
V: TRBV28

CDR3: CASSPRDRDQETQYF
J: TRBJ2-5
V: TRBV19

CDR3: CASNVRQGYYEQYF
J: TRBJ2-7
V: TRBV21-1

CDR3: CSVEDPGEQYF
J: TRBJ2-7
V: TRBV29-1

CDR3: CASSETGGGAYEQYF
J: TRBJ2-7
V: TRBV10-2